The rows below give T cell receptor beta chains drawn from one sample of a study of OX40 agonist ivuxolimab in advanced cancers. Here immunoSEQ multiplex PCR was the method, and the copy in TCRdb shows in-frame clones only, minus some. The profile shows about 79,000 clones, 90% of them singletons. Sequenced material: CD4+ or CD8+ T cells sorted from blood, taken in a trial of the OX40 agonist ivuxolimab. These receptor sequences come from an adult with an advanced solid tumor such as melanoma, head and neck, liver or kidney cancer. The CDR3 runs from the conserved cysteine through the conserved F or W. D genes are given only for firm matches. The size entry is marked missing in some rows and otherwise reads once, few, many or a size class.

d_call,clone_size,j_call,v_call,cdr3_aa,cdr3_nt
TRBD2,.,TRBJ2-1,TRBV7-9,CASSLVRVTSGGYNEQFF,TGTGCCAGCAGCTTAGTCAGGGTGACTAGCGGGGGTTACAATGAGCAGTTCTTC
TRBD1,.,TRBJ1-4,TRBV7-6,CASSLGGTGRENEKLFF,TGTGCCAGCAGCTTGGGGGGGACAGGCCGCGAGAATGAAAAACTGTTTTTT
TRBD2,.,TRBJ2-1,TRBV7-2,CASSLGSGGAYNEQFF,TGTGCCAGCAGCTTGGGTAGCGGGGGGGCCTACAATGAGCAGTTCTTC
.,.,TRBJ1-5,TRBV2,CASRNDGNQPQHF,TGTGCCAGCAGAAATGACGGGAATCAGCCCCAGCATTTT
TRBD1,few,TRBJ1-2,TRBV19,CASTLDRAYGYTF,TGTGCCAGTACCCTGGACAGGGCCTATGGCTACACCTTC
.,.,TRBJ1-3,TRBV11-2,CASSLSAVSGNTIYF,TGTGCCAGCAGCTTATCGGCCGTCTCTGGAAACACCATATATTTT
.,.,TRBJ1-1,TRBV9,CASSVHPRNTEAFF,TGTGCCAGCAGCGTACATCCGCGGAACACTGAAGCTTTCTTT
TRBD2,.,TRBJ2-3,TRBV29-1,CSVEQGGDDTQYF,TGCAGCGTTGAACAGGGAGGGGACGATACGCAGTATTTT
TRBD2,.,TRBJ2-2,TRBV5-4,CASSPLAGGPSGELFF,TGTGCCAGCAGCCCGTTAGCGGGGGGGCCCAGCGGGGAGCTGTTTTTT
TRBD1,.,TRBJ1-4,TRBV5-4,CASSPGTGREKLFF,TGTGCCAGCAGCCCCGGGACAGGACGAGAAAAACTGTTTTTT
.,.,TRBJ1-6,TRBV11-3,CASSLDEGSPLHF,TGTGCCAGCAGCTTAGACGAGGGTTCACCCCTCCACTTT
TRBD1,.,TRBJ1-1,TRBV19,CASSMTGANTEAFF,TGTGCCAGTAGTATGACAGGGGCGAACACTGAAGCTTTCTTT
.,.,TRBJ2-5,TRBV7-6,CASSPQGRLPRAQYF,TGTGCCAGCAGCCCCCAGGGGAGGCTACCTAGGGCCCAGTACTTC
TRBD1,once,TRBJ1-4,TRBV7-8,CASSPDRVNEKLFF,TGTGCCAGCAGTCCTGACAGGGTTAATGAAAAACTGTTTTTT
TRBD1,.,TRBJ2-2,TRBV7-9,CASSLWGQVNTGELFF,TGTGCCAGCAGCTTATGGGGACAGGTGAACACCGGGGAGCTGTTTTTT
.,.,TRBJ2-5,TRBV11-2,CASSPTRARRVGQYF,TGTGCCAGCAGCCCCACCCGGGCCCGCCGAGTGGGCCAGTACTTC
.,.,TRBJ2-5,TRBV5-1,CASSASVSTGETQYF,TGCGCCAGCAGCGCCTCGGTCTCGACGGGCGAGACCCAGTACTTC
.,.,TRBJ1-2,TRBV6-1,CASSEVDTNYGYTF,TGTGCCAGCAGTGAAGTGGACACTAACTATGGCTACACCTTC
.,.,TRBJ1-2,TRBV7-8,CASSLVPTHGYTF,TGTGCCAGCAGCTTAGTTCCCACCCATGGCTACACCTTC
.,.,TRBJ1-1,TRBV11-3,CASSLDGRTNTEAFF,TGTGCCAGCAGCTTAGATGGACGGACAAACACTGAAGCTTTCTTT
.,.,TRBJ1-1,TRBV5-1,CASSLVGEMNTEAFF,TGCGCCAGCAGCTTGGTTGGCGAAATGAACACTGAAGCTTTCTTT
.,.,TRBJ2-1,TRBV4-1,CASSQVLDGTYNEQFF,TGCGCCAGCAGCCAAGTTCTAGACGGAACCTACAATGAGCAGTTCTTC
TRBD2,few,TRBJ2-5,TRBV6-5,CAIPPGGSQETQYF,TGTGCCATCCCGCCCGGGGGGAGCCAAGAGACCCAGTACTTC
TRBD2,.,TRBJ2-3,TRBV19,CASSIDRGTSGDTDTQYF,TGTGCCAGTAGTATAGACCGAGGGACTAGCGGGGACACAGATACGCAGTATTTT
.,.,TRBJ1-2,TRBV9,CASLRVPGSSGYTF,TGTGCCAGCCTTAGGGTCCCAGGGTCTTCTGGCTACACCTTC
TRBD2,.,TRBJ2-3,TRBV27,CASSFGGGGTDTQYF,TGTGCCAGCAGTTTTGGCGGGGGGGGCACAGATACGCAGTATTTT
.,.,TRBJ1-2,TRBV9,CASSTSGYGYTF,TGTGCCAGCAGCACCTCAGGCTATGGCTACACCTTC
TRBD1,.,TRBJ2-2,TRBV14,CASSPRGLSGELFF,TGTGCCAGCAGCCCCAGGGGGCTTAGCGGGGAGCTGTTTTTT
.,.,TRBJ2-3,TRBV5-8,CASSSFSWGMTDTQYF,TGTGCCAGCAGCTCATTCTCATGGGGAATGACAGATACGCAGTATTTT